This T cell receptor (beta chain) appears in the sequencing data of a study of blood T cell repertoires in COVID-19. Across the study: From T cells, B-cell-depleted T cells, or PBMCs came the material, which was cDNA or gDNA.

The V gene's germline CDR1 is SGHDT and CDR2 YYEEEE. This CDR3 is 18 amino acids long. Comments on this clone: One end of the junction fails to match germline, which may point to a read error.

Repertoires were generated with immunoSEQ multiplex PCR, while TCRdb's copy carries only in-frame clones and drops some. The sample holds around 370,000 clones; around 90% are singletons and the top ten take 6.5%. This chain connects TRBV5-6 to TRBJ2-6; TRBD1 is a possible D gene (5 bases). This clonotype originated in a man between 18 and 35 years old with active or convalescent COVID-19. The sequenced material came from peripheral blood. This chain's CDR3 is CASSLLSGLQSGANVLTF. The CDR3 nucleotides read TGTGCCAGCAGCTTGCTGTCAGGGTTGCAGTCTGGGGCCAACGTGCTGACTTTC.